This TCR beta chain was obtained from a study of CD8+ T cells in alopecia areata. The study's findings and limits: Lesional tissue from the scalp (especially in alopecia totalis/universalis) showed higher clonality than normal scalp. Sequenced scalp T cells also include alphabeta T cells resident in normal skin.

Sorting from PBMCs produced CD4+ and CD8+ T cells. V lost 6 bases, J lost 6 bases, and 18 bases lay in between. Germline CDR1 SGDLS, CDR2 YYNGEE. The CDR3 length is 14 residues. About this clone: Its antigen is still unknown.

Extracted RNA was reverse transcribed, and the resulting cDNA served as sequencing template. Clones were sequenced by immunoSEQ multiplex PCR, and TCRdb holds only the in-frame ones, with some missing. This table has roughly 120,000 clones, about 61% appearing once. The material sequenced was CD4+ T cells sorted from blood. The origin of this receptor is a human donor in good health. V is TRBV9 and J is TRBJ1-2; weak D call: TRBD1 (5 bases). DNA for the CDR3: TGTGCCAGCACCTTATCTACGGGGGACGATGGCTACACCTTC. This encodes CASTLSTGDDGYTF.